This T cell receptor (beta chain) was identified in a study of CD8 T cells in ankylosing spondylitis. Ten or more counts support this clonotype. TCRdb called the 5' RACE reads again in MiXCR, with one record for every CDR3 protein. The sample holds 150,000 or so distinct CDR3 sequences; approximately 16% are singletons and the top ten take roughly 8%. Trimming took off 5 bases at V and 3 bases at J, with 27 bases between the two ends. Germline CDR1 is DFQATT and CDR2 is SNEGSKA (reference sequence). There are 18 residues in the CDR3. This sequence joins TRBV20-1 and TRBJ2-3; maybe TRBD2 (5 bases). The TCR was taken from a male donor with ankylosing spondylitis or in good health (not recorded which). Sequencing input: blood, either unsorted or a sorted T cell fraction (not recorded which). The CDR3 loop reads CSAASRSERKRATDTQYF. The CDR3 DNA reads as TGCAGTGCTGCCTCCCGAAGTGAGCGGAAGCGAGCTACAGATACGCAGTATTTT.